This T cell receptor (beta chain) was recovered during a study of response to subunit inactivated influenza vaccine. Points from the study as a whole: It was the authors' suggestion that each seasonal influenza vaccination recruits few new T cells.

In its sample, this clonotype was seen many times. Its cognate antigen is unknown. TCRdb recomputed calls from the RT-PCR reads with MiXCR, one row per CDR3 protein. The sample carries around 850,000 distinct CDR3 sequences, roughly 20% recorded once. Deletions cut 2 bases from V and 4 bases from J, with 12 bases between. Looked up from germline, CDR1 is SGHTA and CDR2 is FQGNSA. The CDR3 length is 14 residues. This TCR was sampled from a man in his forties or fifties who received an inactivated influenza vaccine. Sequencing used PBMCs from blood, obtained more than 4 days after vaccination. This chain joins TRBV7-2 and TRBJ2-7; possibly TRBD1 for D (5 bases). The DNA of the CDR3 is TGTGCCAGCAGCTTACAGGGTACCGGTTACGAGCAGTACTTC. Amino acid sequence: CASSLQGTGYEQYF. Using reference TRBV7-2 and TRBJ2-7 for the parts outside the CDR3, the full variable domain is GAGVSQSPSNKVTEKGKDVELRCDPISGHTALYWYRQSLGQGLEFLIYFQGNSAPDKSGLPSDRFSAERTGGSVSTLTIQRTQQEDSAVYLCASSLQGTGYEQYFGPGTRLTVT.